The 30 T cell receptor beta chains presented below share a single source sample, sequenced in a study of T cells in Graves' hyperthyroidism and ophthalmopathy. Amplified TCR beta CDR3 regions derived from RNA transcripts. A set of HTBI primers served as the primers for a first-round RT-PCR of the TCR CDR3. TCRdb passed the multiplex PCR reads through MiXCR, listing each CDR3 protein once. The top ten clones hold 25% to 30% of a sample with around 540,000 distinct CDR3 sequences, about 16% of them seen once. Specimen: blood. These TCRs come from a young woman with Graves' ophthalmopathy.

The chain uses TRBV5-4 and TRBJ1-2; TRBD1 aligns across 9 bases. The trim removed 5 bases at V and 4 bases at J, leaving 6 bases unmatched. Germline lookup yields CDR1 SGHNT and CDR2 YYREEE (reference sequence). CDR3 length: 14 residues. The CDR3 loop reads CASRPTGGGYGYTF. In DNA, the CDR3 is TGTGCCAGCAGGCCGACAGGGGGGGGCTATGGCTACACCTTC.

The table lists this clonotype with a few counts. The V call is TRBV20-1, the J call TRBJ1-4, with a tentative D call TRBD1 (5 bases). Trimming took 1 base from V and 11 from J, leaving 11 bases between them. The CDR3 runs 12 residues. The V gene's germline CDR1 is DFQATT and CDR2 SNEGSKA (reference sequence). CDR3 sequence reads: CSARVSGEKLFF. DNA of the CDR3: TGCAGTGCTAGAGTATCGGGGGAGAAACTGTTTTTT.

This clonotype appeared many times. V is TRBV29-1 and J is TRBJ2-6; possibly TRBD2 for D (6 bases). There are 14 residues in the CDR3. Germline CDR1 is SQVTM and CDR2 is ANQGSEA. The ends were cut back, 5 bases at V and 2 bases at J, with 10 bases in the middle. The CDR3 DNA is TGCAGCGTTACGCCGGGGGCTGGGGCCAACGTCCTGACTTTC. Translated: CSVTPGAGANVLTF.

This clonotype was seen ten or more times. The V and J genes are TRBV28 and TRBJ1-2, with D possibly TRBD1 on 6 matching bases. The CDR3 totals 12 residues. Germline values: CDR1 MDHEN, CDR2 SYDVKM. V shed 10 bases and J shed 1 base, with 10 bases lying between them. Here the CDR3 reads CATGQFNYGYTF. In DNA form, the CDR3 reads TGTGCCACCGGACAGTTTAACTATGGCTACACCTTC.

This clonotype was counted ten times or more. The V gene is TRBV6-2 or TRBV6-3, the J gene TRBJ2-7; 9 nucleotides align to TRBD1. Losses at the gene ends were 6 bases for V and 6 bases for J; bases not matched to a gene: 12. The CDR3 runs to 15 residues. Germline V gene data show CDR1 as MNHEY and CDR2 as SVGEGT. The CDR3 loop reads CASSNHRTGVREQYF. The CDR3 DNA is TGTGCCAGCAGCAACCACAGGACAGGGGTTCGCGAGCAGTACTTC.

The V gene is TRBV20-1, the J gene TRBJ1-3; tentative D call: TRBD1 (5 bases). The CDR3 runs to 13 residues. CDR1 is DFQATT, CDR2 SNEGSKA, per germline (reference sequence). Trimming took 8 bases from V and 4 from J, leaving 15 bases between them. CDR3 nucleotides: TGCAGTACGGGGCAGGGCAAAGGAAACACCATATATTTT. Translation gives CSTGQGKGNTIYF.

In its sample, this clonotype was seen a few times. This sequence joins TRBV20-1 and TRBJ2-1, with D unclear. The CDR3 totals 17 residues. CDR1 is DFQATT and CDR2 is SNEGSKA in the germline V gene (reference sequence). Trimming took 1 base from V and 8 from J, leaving 24 bases between them. In nucleotides, the CDR3 is TGCAGTGCTAGAGCCCCCGGTTTAGCTCTACGTCTTCATGAGCAGTTCTTC. It translates to CSARAPGLALRLHEQFF.

This clonotype was observed at least ten times. V gene TRBV20-1 combines with J gene TRBJ2-1, with a weak D call TRBD1 (5 bases). CDR1 and CDR2 from the germline V gene are DFQATT and SNEGSKA (reference sequence). The CDR3 has 14 residues. Trimming removed 5 bases from V and 5 bases from J, with 16 bases in between. CDR3 loop: CSAPIPDRNNEQFF. The CDR3 nucleotides read TGCAGTGCTCCCATTCCAGACAGAAACAATGAGCAGTTCTTC.

This clonotype was seen many times. The chain has TRBV20-1 and TRBJ2-3, with 13 bases identical to TRBD2. The germline V gene has CDR1 DFQATT and CDR2 SNEGSKA (reference sequence). V shed 6 bases, J shed 0 bases, and the junction held 6 bases outside the gene matches. This CDR3 spans 16 amino acids. The CDR3 here is CSATGTSGISTDTQYF. DNA for the CDR3: TGCAGTGCGACCGGGACTAGCGGGATTAGCACAGATACGCAGTATTTT.

This clonotype was observed a handful of times. This chain connects TRBV19 to TRBJ2-7, with 8 bases lining up with TRBD1. The CDR3 loop spans 14 amino acids. CDR1 is LNHDA, CDR2 SQIVND, per germline (reference sequence). J was trimmed by 9 bases and V by 7 bases; bases with no gene match: 14. CDR3 sequence: CASTPGGEQGVQYF. The CDR3 coding sequence is TGTGCCAGTACCCCAGGGGGCGAACAGGGGGTGCAGTACTTC. The entire variable domain, with the rest obtained from reference TRBV19 and TRBJ2-7, is as follows: DGGITQSPKYLFRKEGQNVTLSCEQNLNHDAMYWYRQDPGQGLRLIYYSQIVNDFQKGDIAEGYSVSREKKESFPLTVTSAQKNPTAFYLCASTPGGEQGVQYFGPGTRLTVT.

This clonotype has a count of ten or more. The chain employs TRBV28 and TRBJ2-5; D possibly corresponds to TRBD2 (6 bases). V gave up 6 bases and J gave up 1 base, with 18 bases separating them. The germline CDR1 and CDR2 sequences are MDHEN and SYDVKM. This CDR3 has 16 residues. The CDR3 is CASSPSAGLPQETQYF. The CDR3 DNA reads TGTGCCAGCAGCCCCTCGGCGGGGCTCCCCCAAGAGACCCAGTACTTC.

CDR3 nucleotide sequence: TGTGCCAGCTCACCTAAGGGGACAGGGGGGGTCAATGAGCAGTTCTTC. This translates into CASSPKGTGGVNEQFF. The chain carries TRBV18 and TRBJ2-1, with 11 bases matching TRBD1. Looked up from germline, CDR1 is KGHSH and CDR2 is LQKENI. This CDR3 region has 16 residues. After removal of 3 bases from V and 6 bases from J, the junction contained 7 bases not matched to a gene. Filled out from reference TRBV18 and TRBJ2-1, the complete variable domain reads NAGVMQNPRHLVRRRGQEARLRCSPMKGHSHVYWYRQLPEEGLKFMVYLQKENIIDESGMPKERFSAEFPKEGPSILRIQQVVRGDSAAYFCASSPKGTGGVNEQFFGPGTRLTVL.

This clonotype was found many times. This chain links TRBV10-3 with TRBJ1-5; D remains ambiguous. Trimming pared 6 bases from V and 2 bases from J, leaving 8 bases between. The CDR3 consists of 13 residues. The germline CDR1 and CDR2 sequences are ENHRY and SYGVKD. The CDR3 nucleotides are TGTGCCATCAGCCCGGGTCGCAATCAGCCCCAGCATTTT. This translates into CAISPGRNQPQHF.

This clonotype came up many times. This rearrangement joins TRBV6-6 to TRBJ2-3; no clear D. V gave up 4 bases and J gave up 2 bases, with 13 bases separating them. Looked up from germline, CDR1 is MNHNY and CDR2 is SVGAGI (reference sequence). This CDR3 is 15 amino acids long. CDR3 sequence (DNA): TGTGCCAGCAGTTCCCCCGAAAGAGACACAGATACGCAGTATTTT. This translates into CASSSPERDTDTQYF.

The chain is built from TRBV12-3 or TRBV12-4 and TRBJ2-7; 9 bases align to TRBD2. The CDR3 is 13 amino acids. V gave up 4 bases and J gave up 7 bases; unmatched junction bases: 5. The CDR3 coding sequence is TGTGCCAGCAGTTACGTAGCGGGAGTTGAGCAGTACTTC. It encodes CASSYVAGVEQYF.

This clonotype was observed at least ten times. The J gene is TRBJ2-1, the V gene TRBV7-3, with 7 bases identical to TRBD2. The V gene's germline CDR1 is SGHTA and CDR2 FQGTGA. Trimming removed 5 bases from V and 10 bases from J; junction bases left unmatched: 8. This CDR3 is 13 amino acids long. CDR3 in DNA: TGTGCCAGCAGCCCAAGCGGGACTACCGAGCAGTTCTTC. This sequence encodes CASSPSGTTEQFF.

This chain joins TRBV7-3 and TRBJ1-1, with 10 bases lining up with TRBD1. Losses at the gene ends were 3 bases for V and 7 bases for J; bases not matched to a gene: 2. The CDR3 covers 13 residues. Germline CDR1 and CDR2: SGHTA and FQGTGA. CDR3 sequence (DNA): TGTGCCAGCAGCTTGGGACAGGGGAGTGAAGCTTTCTTT. This sequence encodes CASSLGQGSEAFF.

This clonotype was observed at least ten times. The chain has TRBV7-2 and TRBJ2-3; D is unclear. CDR1 is SGHTA, CDR2 FQGNSA, per germline. Trimming left V 4 bases short and J 3 bases short, with 5 bases between. The length of the CDR3 is 12 residues. This chain's CDR3 is CASSSWTDTQYF. For the CDR3, the DNA is TGTGCCAGCAGCTCGTGGACAGATACGCAGTATTTT.

This clonotype has a count of ten or more. The rearrangement links TRBV30 to TRBJ1-2, with 8 bases aligning to TRBD1. This CDR3 comprises 15 residues. The V gene's germline CDR1 is GTSNPN and CDR2 SVGIG (reference sequence). Germline trimming cut 4 bases from V and 4 bases from J; bases unmatched to any gene: 11. The CDR3 spells CAWNRGQGVSYGYTF. In DNA form, the CDR3 reads TGTGCCTGGAATCGAGGACAGGGAGTTTCCTATGGCTACACCTTC.

The chain has TRBV6-2 or TRBV6-3 and TRBJ2-3; D not certain. V shed 4 bases and J shed 3 bases, with 11 bases lying between them. Germline values: CDR1 MNHEY, CDR2 SVGEGT. This CDR3 spans 14 amino acids. The CDR3 bases are TGTGCCAGCAGTTCTGTTCTGGTGACAGATACGCAGTATTTT. Encoded protein: CASSSVLVTDTQYF.

This clonotype was seen only once. The chain combines TRBV19 with TRBJ2-7, with 8 bases aligning to TRBD1. Germline V gene data show CDR1 as LNHDA and CDR2 as SQIVND (reference sequence). The CDR3 extends over 15 amino acids. J gave up 1 base and V 6 bases, and 8 bases lay outside the gene matches. The CDR3 spells CASRDRDRPSYEQYF. As DNA, the CDR3 is TGTGCCAGTAGGGACCGGGACAGGCCGTCCTACGAGCAGTACTTC.

This clonotype was seen a handful of times. The V and J genes are TRBV19 and TRBJ1-2; D not resolved. The CDR3 has 12 residues. Germline V CDR1 and CDR2: LNHDA, SQIVND (reference sequence). Trimming pared 8 bases from V and 0 bases from J, leaving 7 bases between. CDR3 in amino acids: CASGRANYGYTF. The CDR3 bases are TGTGCCAGTGGTAGAGCTAACTATGGCTACACCTTC.

This chain joins TRBV7-2 and TRBJ2-3; 13 bases agree with TRBD2. V lost 5 bases, J lost 4 bases, and 6 bases stayed unmatched. Germline V gives CDR1 SGHTA, CDR2 FQGNSA. The CDR3 totals 16 residues. The CDR3 region is CASSPWTSGRADTQYF. CDR3 DNA sequence: TGTGCCAGCAGCCCCTGGACTAGCGGGAGAGCAGATACGCAGTATTTT.

The J gene is TRBJ2-4, the V gene TRBV7-9; D possibly corresponds to TRBD2 (6 bases). Germline V gene sequence: CDR1 SEHNR, CDR2 FQNEAQ (reference sequence). Trimming cost V 1 base and J 2 bases, with 9 bases left between them. This CDR3 is 15 amino acids long. CDR3 coding DNA: TGTGCCAGCAGCTTAGGAGGCGGGACCAAAAACATTCAGTACTTC. Protein sequence: CASSLGGGTKNIQYF.

This clonotype was counted between two and nine times. The chain couples TRBV29-1 to TRBJ2-3; 12 bases align to TRBD2. Germline V gene data show CDR1 as SQVTM and CDR2 as ANQGSEA. With 7 bases clipped from V and 2 bases from J, the junction kept 4 bases outside the gene matches. The CDR3 sequence is 14 residues long. Here the CDR3 reads CSGRLAGVTDTQYF. For the CDR3, the DNA is TGCAGCGGTAGACTAGCGGGAGTCACAGATACGCAGTATTTT.

A single count supports this clonotype. The gene calls are TRBV7-6 and TRBJ2-1; 10 positions agree with TRBD2. The V gene end was trimmed by 5 bases and the J gene end by 2 bases; junction bases not matched to a gene: 6. The CDR3 has 16 amino acids. CDR1 SGHVS and CDR2 FNYEAQ come from the germline V gene. The CDR3: CASSPSAGGTYNEQFF. CDR3 sequence (DNA): TGTGCCAGCAGCCCCTCAGCGGGAGGGACCTACAATGAGCAGTTCTTC.

The chain couples TRBV7-2 to TRBJ2-5; 7 positions agree with TRBD2. The V gene end was trimmed by 1 base and the J gene end by 2 bases; junction bases not matched to a gene: 7. The CDR3 loop spans 16 amino acids. CDR1 and CDR2 from the germline V gene are SGHTA and FQGNSA. The CDR3 protein is CASSLGGRASQETQYF. CDR3 sequence (DNA): TGTGCCAGCAGCTTAGGCGGGAGAGCCTCGCAAGAGACCCAGTACTTC. Drawing the rest from reference TRBV7-2 and TRBJ2-5, the complete variable domain is GAGVSQSPSNKVTEKGKDVELRCDPISGHTALYWYRQSLGQGLEFLIYFQGNSAPDKSGLPSDRFSAERTGGSVSTLTIQRTQQEDSAVYLCASSLGGRASQETQYFGPGTRLLVL.

This clonotype appeared many times. The V gene is TRBV2, the J gene TRBJ1-1, with 7 bases lining up with TRBD1. V was pared by 6 bases and J by 0 bases, with 10 bases of the junction left unmatched. The V gene's germline CDR1 is SNHLY and CDR2 FYNNEI. This CDR3 has 16 amino acids. The CDR3 bases are TGTGCCAGCAGACTCCGGACAGGCGGCATGAACACTGAAGCTTTCTTT. It codes for CASRLRTGGMNTEAFF.

The sample holds many counts of this clonotype. The rearrangement links TRBV20-1 to TRBJ2-7; no clear D gene. Trimming left V 3 bases short and J 6 bases short, with 12 bases between. CDR3 length: 12 residues. Germline assignment: CDR1 DFQATT and CDR2 SNEGSKA (reference sequence). The chain's CDR3 is CSASTGGPEQYF. The CDR3 nucleotides are TGCAGTGCTAGCACTGGCGGTCCCGAGCAGTACTTC.

This clonotype has at least ten counts. This sequence joins TRBV20-1 and TRBJ2-5, with D perhaps TRBD1 (6 bases). Trimming cost V 6 bases and J 7 bases, with 9 bases left between them. The CDR3 loop spans 10 amino acids. Germline CDR1 reads DFQATT; CDR2 reads SNEGSKA (reference sequence). The CDR3 sequence is CSAEGGTQYF. The CDR3 coding sequence is TGCAGTGCCGAAGGGGGGACCCAGTACTTC.